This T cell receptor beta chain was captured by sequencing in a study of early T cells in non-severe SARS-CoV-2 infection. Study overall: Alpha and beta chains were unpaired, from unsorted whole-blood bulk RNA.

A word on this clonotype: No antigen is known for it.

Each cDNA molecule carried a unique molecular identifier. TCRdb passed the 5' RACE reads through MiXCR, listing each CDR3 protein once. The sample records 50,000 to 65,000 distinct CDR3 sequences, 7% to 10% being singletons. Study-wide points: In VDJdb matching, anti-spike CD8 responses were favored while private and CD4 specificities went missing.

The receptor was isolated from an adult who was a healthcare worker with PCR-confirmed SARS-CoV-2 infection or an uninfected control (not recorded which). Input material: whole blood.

CDR3 amino acids: CASSAETDNEQFF. The CDR3 DNA sequence: TGTGCCAGCAGTGCGGAGACAGACAATGAGCAGTTCTTC. The rearrangement joins TRBV2 to TRBJ2-1, with D maybe TRBD1 (5 bases). V was trimmed by 4 bases and J by 5 bases, leaving 9 bases between them. The length of the CDR3 is 13 residues. The V gene's germline CDR1 is SNHLY and CDR2 FYNNEI.